This TCR beta chain was captured by sequencing in a study of blood T cell repertoires in COVID-19 (dated by TCRdb to the early 2020s). Study-wide context: Collaborator samples came from the United States, Italy and Spain and covered acute and convalescent phases of COVID-19. The repertoires were made available in a free public database intended to serve as a resource for research on the immune response to SARS-CoV-2. Nearly every sample came with metadata listing a de-identified subject ID, COVID-19 status, age in years and sex. Samples were obtained from the ongoing ImmuneRACE study (first 160 participants) and from roughly 1,300 subjects provided by 6 global collaborators. Where HLA class I and class II types were available, the types were taken from metadata supplied by the sample provider, not from assay-based typing. The prospective study material was composed of cDNA or gDNA derived from T cells, B-cell-depleted T cells, or PBMCs. Subjects who had been exposed to COVID-19, were actively infected with it, or had recovered from it provided the deeply sampled blood TCRbeta repertoires that made up the dataset.

Whole blood was collected in K2EDTA tubes by collaborating institutions according to the institutions' own protocols. Collaborator samples were shipped for TCRbeta analysis as frozen whole blood, isolated PBMCs, or DNA extracted from either sample type. The immunoSEQ Assay, a bias-controlled multiplex PCR, was used to amplify TCRbeta CDR3 regions from genomic DNA. The original methods were these. The number of nucleated cells in each sample was estimated from the amplification of reference gene primers within the assay. To quantify the absolute abundance of each unique TCRbeta CDR3 rearrangement, sequence reads were collapsed and filtered. For each sample, productive Simpson clonality was calculated as the square root of Simpson's diversity index over productive rearrangements. TCRdb re-hosts the immuneACCESS table, in-frame sequences only. Its copies lack some clones; in the studies checked, an unresolved V gene accounts for under half of them, and the cause for the rest is not known. Clone size and V and J calls were adopted from that table, with D and trimming inferred from the DNA. This sample has about 63,000 clones in its table, and 84% of those were observed once. The ten largest clones represent more than 9% of the sample.

As regards this clone: What antigen it recognizes has not been identified. Compared with germline, one end of the junction differs, possibly owing to a read error.

The paper's findings and limits, for the study overall: Clinical and demographic metadata were provided uncurated, with the amount varying by source and participant.

The specimen sequenced was peripheral blood. This clonotype was obtained from a human donor in a cohort sampled during active COVID-19.

Here the CDR3 is given as CASSPQTGVKTGAFF. The DNA reads as follows: TGTGCCAGCAGCCCTCAGACAGGGGTTAAAACTGGAGCTTTCTTT. The chain couples TRBV14 to TRBJ1-1; 8 junctional bases match TRBD1. CDR1 SGHDN and CDR2 FVKESK are derived from the germline V gene. There are 15 amino acids in the CDR3, from cysteine to phenylalanine inclusive. The read is trimmed to its CDR3 DNA, 45 bases read in frame from base 1.